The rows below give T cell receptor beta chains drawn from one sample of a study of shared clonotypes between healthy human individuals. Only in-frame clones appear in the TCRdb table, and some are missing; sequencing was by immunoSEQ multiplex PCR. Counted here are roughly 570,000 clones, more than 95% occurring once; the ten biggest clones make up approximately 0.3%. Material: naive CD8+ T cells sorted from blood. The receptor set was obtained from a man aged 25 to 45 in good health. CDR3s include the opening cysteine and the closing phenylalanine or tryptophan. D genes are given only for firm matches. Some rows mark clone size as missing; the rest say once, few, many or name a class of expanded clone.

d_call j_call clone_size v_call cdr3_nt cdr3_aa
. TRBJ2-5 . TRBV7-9 TGTGCCAGCAGCCCGATCACCTCGCCAGGGCCCCAAGAGACCCAGTACTTC CASSPITSPGPQETQYF
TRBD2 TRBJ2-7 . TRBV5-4 TGTGCCAGCAGCCCGGGAGGTAAAGAGCAGTACTTC CASSPGGKEQYF
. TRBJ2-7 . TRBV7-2 TGTGCCAGCAGCAACGGACCTTCCTACGAGCAGTACTTC CASSNGPSYEQYF
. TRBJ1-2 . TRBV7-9 TGTGCCAGCAGCCCAGGGGCAAGACGCTACACCTTC CASSPGARRYTF
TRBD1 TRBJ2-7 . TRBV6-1 TGTGCCAGCGGACCGGGACAGGGGGTTGACGAGCAGTACTTC CASGPGQGVDEQYF
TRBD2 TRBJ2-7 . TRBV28 TGTGCCAGCAACCTAAGTCCGGCGGGAGGATATGAGCAGTACTTC CASNLSPAGGYEQYF
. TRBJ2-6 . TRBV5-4 TGTGCCAGCAGCTCACAGGGCTCTGGGGCCAACGTCCTGACTTTC CASSSQGSGANVLTF
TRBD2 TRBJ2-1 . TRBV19 TGTGCCAGTAGAGCGGGAGGGCTCGTCACTGAGCAGTTCTTC CASRAGGLVTEQFF
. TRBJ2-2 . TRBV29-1 TGCAGCGTTGACCAGGGTAGGAACGCCGGGGAGCTGTTTTTT CSVDQGRNAGELFF
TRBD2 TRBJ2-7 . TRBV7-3 TGTGCCAGCAGCTTAATCGGCGGGAGGGCCCCCTACGAGCAGTACTTC CASSLIGGRAPYEQYF
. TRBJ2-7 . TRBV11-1 TGTGCCAGCAGCTTAGCTTCCGGGACCCAACACTACGAGCAGTACTTC CASSLASGTQHYEQYF
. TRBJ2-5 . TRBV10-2 TGCGCCAGCAGTGAGTCAACCCGCCAAGAGACCCAGTACTTC CASSESTRQETQYF
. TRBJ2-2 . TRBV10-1 TGCGCCAGCAGTGACTCTAACCCCGGGGAGCTGTTTTTT CASSDSNPGELFF
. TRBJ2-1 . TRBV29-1 TGCAGCGTTGAGGTTTCGGGAGCTGGCCTCGATGAGCAGTTCTTC CSVEVSGAGLDEQFF
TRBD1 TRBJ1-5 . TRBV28 TGTGCCAGCAGTTTCCCACCGGAGTCAGGGGGTGATCAGCCCCAGCATTTT CASSFPPESGGDQPQHF
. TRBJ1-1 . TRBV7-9 TGTGCCAGCAGTTACAACGGGGGGAGAAAGGAGACTACTGAAGCTTTCTTT CASSYNGGRKETTEAFF
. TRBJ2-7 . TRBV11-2 TGTGCCAGCAGGGGGACCGTGAACTACGAGCAGTACTTC CASRGTVNYEQYF
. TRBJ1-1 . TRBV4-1 TGCGCCAGCAGCCAATCGACAGCAAACACTGAAGCTTTCTTT CASSQSTANTEAFF
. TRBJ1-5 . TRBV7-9 TGTGCCAGCAGCCAGCCCGGGGAGCCCCAGCATTTT CASSQPGEPQHF
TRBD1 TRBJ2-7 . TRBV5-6 TGTGCCAGCAGCCTCGGGTCCGGGACAGGGGCCTACGAGCAGTACTTC CASSLGSGTGAYEQYF
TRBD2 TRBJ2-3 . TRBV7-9 TGTGCCAGCAGCTTCCTAGCGGGGACCACAGATACGCAGTATTTT CASSFLAGTTDTQYF
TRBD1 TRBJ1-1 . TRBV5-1 TGCGCCAGCAGCGGGACAGAGAACACTGAAGCTTTCTTT CASSGTENTEAFF
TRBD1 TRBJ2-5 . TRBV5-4 TGTGCCAGCAGCTCCCTCTGGACAGGTCAAGAGACCCAGTACTTC CASSSLWTGQETQYF
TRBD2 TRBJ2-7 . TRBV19 TGTGCCAGTAGTCTAACTAGCGGGAGCCTCGAGCAGTACTTC CASSLTSGSLEQYF
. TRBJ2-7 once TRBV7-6 TGTGCCAGCACCGACTTTGTGGGCGAGCAGTACTTC CASTDFVGEQYF
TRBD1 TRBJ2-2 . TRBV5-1 TGCGCCAGCAGCAGGGACAGGGGGCGATCCGGGGAGCTGTTTTTT CASSRDRGRSGELFF
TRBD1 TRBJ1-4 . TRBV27 TGTGCCAGCAGTTTTGGGACAGGAGGGATTCTGTTTTTT CASSFGTGGILFF
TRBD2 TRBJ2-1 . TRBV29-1 TGCAGCGTTGAAGGTCTAGCGGGAGCTGGTGAGCAGTTCTTC CSVEGLAGAGEQFF
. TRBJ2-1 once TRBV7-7 TGTGCCAGCAGCTCATTGGGAAGCTCCTACAATGAGCAGTTCTTC CASSSLGSSYNEQFF
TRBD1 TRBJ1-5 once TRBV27 TGTGCCAGCAGTCCGGACAGGATGCATGAGCCCCAGCATTTT CASSPDRMHEPQHF
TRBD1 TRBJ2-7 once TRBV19 TGTGCCAGTACCGCGGGACAGGGGACCTACGAGCAGTACTTC CASTAGQGTYEQYF
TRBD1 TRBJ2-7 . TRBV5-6 TGTGCCAGCACCTCATCGGTGGGACAGGGTTTGAGAGAGCAGTACTTC CASTSSVGQGLREQYF
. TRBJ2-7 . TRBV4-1 TGCGCCAGCAGCCAAGAGTTTAGGGTAATACAGTACGAGCAGTACTTC CASSQEFRVIQYEQYF
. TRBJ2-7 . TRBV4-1 TGCGCCAGCAGCCAACTAGCTTGGAGTGACGAGCAGTACTTC CASSQLAWSDEQYF
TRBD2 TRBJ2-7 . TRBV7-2 TGTGCCAGCAGCTTAGGGGGGGGACTTCCAACCCCCTACGAGCAGTACTTC CASSLGGGLPTPYEQYF
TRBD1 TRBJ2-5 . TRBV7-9 TGTGCCAGCAGCCCTCGGGACAGGGAAGTGGAGACCCAGTACTTC CASSPRDREVETQYF
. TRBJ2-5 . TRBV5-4 TGTGCCAGCAGCCGAGTGGAGGAACAAGAGACCCAGTACTTC CASSRVEEQETQYF
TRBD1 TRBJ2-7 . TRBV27 TGTGCCAGCAGTCTAGCCGGGACAGGCGACTACGAGCAGTACTTC CASSLAGTGDYEQYF
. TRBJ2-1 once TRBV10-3 TGTGCCATCATGCGTGGGGGTGGGAACGGTTCCTACAATGAGCAGTTCTTC CAIMRGGGNGSYNEQFF
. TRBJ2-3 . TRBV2 TGTGCCAGCAGTGAAATTCCAGCCGGAGCAGATACGCAGTATTTT CASSEIPAGADTQYF
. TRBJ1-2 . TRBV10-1 TGCGCCAGCAGTGAGAGGACACAATTCCCCTCGGGGTATGGCTACACCTTC CASSERTQFPSGYGYTF
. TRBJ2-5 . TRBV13 TGTGCCAGCAGCTCAGACGGGTACCAAGAGACCCAGTACTTC CASSSDGYQETQYF
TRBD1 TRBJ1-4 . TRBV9 TGTGCCAGCAGCCCGAGGACAGGGGGAGTTGCAACTAATGAAAAACTGTTTTTT CASSPRTGGVATNEKLFF
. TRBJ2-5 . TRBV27 TGTGCCAGCAAGTGGGGAGAGACCCAGTACTTC CASKWGETQYF
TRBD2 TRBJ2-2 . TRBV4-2 TGTGCCAGCAGCCAAAGTGCGGGAGGGAACACCGGGGAGCTGTTTTTT CASSQSAGGNTGELFF
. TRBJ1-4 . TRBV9 TGTGCCAGCAGCGTAATCTCTGGGGATGAAAAACTGTTTTTT CASSVISGDEKLFF
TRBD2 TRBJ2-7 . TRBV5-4 TGTGCCAGCAGCGGAGGACTAGTAGCCGAAGTAGGCGAGCAGTACTTC CASSGGLVAEVGEQYF
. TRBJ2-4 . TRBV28 TGTGCCAGCAGTCTGGGACTTCGACGGGACATTCAGTACTTC CASSLGLRRDIQYF
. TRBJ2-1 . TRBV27 TGTGCCAGCAGTTTATCCGCAGCTAGCTCCTACAATGAGCAGTTCTTC CASSLSAASSYNEQFF
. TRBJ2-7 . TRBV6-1 TGTGCCAGCAGTGAAGCGGACAGATACTACGAGCAGTACTTC CASSEADRYYEQYF
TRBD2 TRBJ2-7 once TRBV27 TGTGCCAGCAGTTCCGATAGCGGGAGGGGCTACGAGCAGTACTTC CASSSDSGRGYEQYF
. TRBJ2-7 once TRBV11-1 TGTGCCAGCAGCTTAGCCGAAGGAGCCTACGAGCAGTACTTC CASSLAEGAYEQYF
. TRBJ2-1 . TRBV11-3 TGTGCCAGCAGCGACCGGGGCTACAATGAGCAGTTCTTC CASSDRGYNEQFF
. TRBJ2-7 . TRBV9 TGTGCCAGCAGCGTAGCCCCGGATATCTACGAGCAGTACTTC CASSVAPDIYEQYF